Listed here are 14 T cell receptor beta chains from one sample, sequenced in a study of T cell responses to AZD1222 COVID-19 vaccine (dated by TCRdb to about 2021). The method behind the library was the immunoSEQ multiplex PCR assay. In its TCRdb copy, this immuneACCESS table keeps in-frame sequences only and misses some clones. Where compared with another copy, unresolved V genes explain less than half of these, and the others have no known cause. The sample profile shows under 130,000 clones; around 90% of them were found once. The ten most abundant clones make up approximately 1.1% of the sample. The time point label corresponds to: baseline before first vaccination. The sample was peripheral blood, taken on day 0 of AZD1222 vaccination. These receptors came from an adult in good health.

The gene calls are TRBV12-3 or TRBV12-4 and TRBJ1-2; D is perhaps TRBD1 (6 bases). Trimming pared 5 bases from V and 3 bases from J, leaving 10 bases between. This CDR3 contains 13 residues. CDR3 sequence (DNA): TGTGCCAGCAGTGGGGACACTCACTATGGCTACACCTTC. This codes for CASSGDTHYGYTF.

The rearrangement joins TRBV5-1 to TRBJ2-1, with 10 bases matching TRBD2. The CDR3 loop spans 15 amino acids. V gave up 5 bases and J gave up 4 bases; unmatched junction bases: 6. Germline V gene data show CDR1 as SGHRS and CDR2 as YFSETQ. The CDR3 nucleotides read TGCGCCAGCAGTGCAAGGACTAGCGGTTACAATGAGCAGTTCTTC. Encoded protein: CASSARTSGYNEQFF.

V usage is TRBV7-8 and J usage is TRBJ1-5, with D uncertain. This CDR3 has 15 amino acids. Germline values: CDR1 SGHVS, CDR2 FQNEAQ. Trimming took 1 base from V and 2 from J, leaving 9 bases between them. The CDR3 loop reads CASSLGAQGNQPQHF. CDR3 coding DNA: TGTGCCAGCAGCTTAGGTGCCCAAGGCAATCAGCCCCAGCATTTT.

The chain employs TRBV7-2 and TRBJ1-2; 11 nucleotides match TRBD1. This CDR3 region has 14 residues. The germline V gene has CDR1 SGHTA and CDR2 FQGNSA. The trim removed 3 bases at V and 6 bases at J, leaving 3 bases unmatched. The CDR3 loop reads CASSFLGQGDGYTF. The CDR3 DNA reads as TGTGCCAGCAGCTTCCTGGGACAGGGGGATGGCTACACCTTC.

V and J are TRBV14 and TRBJ2-7; D possibly corresponds to TRBD1 (5 bases). V was cut by 4 bases and J by 5 bases, with 9 bases left in between. Germline CDR1 is SGHDN and CDR2 is FVKESK. The CDR3 spans 12 residues. In DNA form, the CDR3 reads TGTGCCAGCAGCCTAAGGGGCAACGAGCAGTACTTC. It is translated as CASSLRGNEQYF.

J is TRBJ1-2 and V is TRBV4-2; the match to TRBD1 covers 9 bases. Germline lookup yields CDR1 LGHNA and CDR2 YNFKEQ. After removal of 4 bases from V and 5 bases from J, the junction contained 11 bases not matched to a gene. CDR3 size: 16 residues. This chain's CDR3 is CASSLNPGQGLYGYTF. The DNA for the CDR3 is TGTGCCAGCAGCCTAAACCCGGGACAGGGATTATATGGCTACACCTTC.

The chain carries TRBV12-5 and TRBJ1-5; D may be TRBD1 (6 bases). V was pared by 2 bases and J by 10 bases, with 12 bases between. The length of the CDR3 is 13 residues. Germline V lookup: CDR1 LGHNT, CDR2 FRNRAP. DNA for the CDR3: TGTGCTAGTGGTTTGACGACAGGTGCACCCCAGCATTTT. Its translation is CASGLTTGAPQHF.

The table lists this clone with a count of one. The chain carries TRBV15 and TRBJ2-3, with D tentatively TRBD2 (6 bases). V dropped 4 bases and J dropped 2 bases, with 10 bases sitting between them. Germline V lookup: CDR1 LNHNV, CDR2 YYDKDF (reference sequence). The CDR3 covers 14 residues. CDR3: CATSTGLITDTQYF. Here the CDR3 DNA reads TGTGCCACCAGCACGGGACTCATCACAGATACGCAGTATTTT.

The chain employs TRBV2 and TRBJ2-1; D perhaps matches TRBD2 (5 bases). The CDR3 length is 13 residues. Germline V lookup: CDR1 SNHLY, CDR2 FYNNEI. V gave up 4 bases and J gave up 3 bases, with 7 bases separating them. The CDR3 loop reads CASSAGNYNEQFF. In nucleotides, the CDR3 is TGTGCCAGCAGTGCCGGGAACTACAATGAGCAGTTCTTC.

CDR3 nucleotides: TGTGCCAGTACCACGACTAGCGGGGGCTACGAGCAGTACTTC. Encoded protein: CASTTTSGGYEQYF. The rearrangement joins TRBV19 to TRBJ2-7; 12 nucleotides line up with TRBD2. CDR3 length: 14 residues. CDR1 and CDR2 from the germline V gene are LNHDA and SQIVND (reference sequence). Unmatched junction bases numbered 4, after V lost 7 bases and J lost 3 bases.

This clone was counted a single time. V gene TRBV19 combines with J gene TRBJ1-1; D not resolved. This CDR3 contains 14 residues. Trimming took off 2 bases at V and 1 base at J, with 8 bases between the two ends. The germline V gene encodes CDR1 LNHDA and CDR2 SQIVND (reference sequence). The CDR3 region is CASSISKWNTEAFF. CDR3 DNA: TGTGCCAGTAGTATAAGTAAGTGGAACACTGAAGCTTTCTTT. Complete variable domain (other parts from reference TRBV19 and TRBJ1-1): DGGITQSPKYLFRKEGQNVTLSCEQNLNHDAMYWYRQDPGQGLRLIYYSQIVNDFQKGDIAEGYSVSREKKESFPLTVTSAQKNPTAFYLCASSISKWNTEAFFGQGTRLTVV.

The chain combines TRBV29-1 with TRBJ2-3, with D possibly TRBD1 on 5 matching bases. CDR1 and CDR2 from the germline V gene are SQVTM and ANQGSEA. The CDR3 length is 15 residues. V was shortened by 2 bases and J by 0 bases, with 12 bases between the two germline ends. CDR3 sequence (DNA): TGCAGCGTTGAATTTTTGACAGCTAGCACAGATACGCAGTATTTT. Translated: CSVEFLTASTDTQYF.

J is TRBJ2-7 and V is TRBV6-2 or TRBV6-3; the D is unclear. This CDR3 has 11 residues. Germline CDR1 and CDR2: MNHEY and SVGEGT. V lost 3 bases to trimming and J lost 5 bases, with 5 bases between them. In nucleotides, the CDR3 is TGTGCCAGCAGTTATTATCACGAGCAGTACTTC. This sequence encodes CASSYYHEQYF.

The rearrangement uses TRBV7-9 and TRBJ2-5; the match to TRBD1 covers 10 bases. Germline V gene data show CDR1 as SEHNR and CDR2 as FQNEAQ (reference sequence). The CDR3 sequence is 16 residues long. The J segment lost 2 bases and the V segment lost 1 base, leaving 4 bases of the junction unmatched. CDR3 amino acids: CASSLGGTGAQETQYF. For the CDR3, the DNA is TGTGCCAGCAGCTTAGGCGGGACAGGGGCTCAAGAGACCCAGTACTTC.